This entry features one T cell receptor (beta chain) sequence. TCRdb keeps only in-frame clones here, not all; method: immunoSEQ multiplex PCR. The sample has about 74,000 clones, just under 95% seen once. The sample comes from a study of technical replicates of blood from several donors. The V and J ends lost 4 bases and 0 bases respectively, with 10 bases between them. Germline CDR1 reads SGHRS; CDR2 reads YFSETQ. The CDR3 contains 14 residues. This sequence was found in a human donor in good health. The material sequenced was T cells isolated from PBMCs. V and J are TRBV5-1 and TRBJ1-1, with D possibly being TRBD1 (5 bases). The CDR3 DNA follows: TGCGCCAGCAGCCTACGGGGGATGAACACTGAAGCTTTCTTT. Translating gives CASSLRGMNTEAFF.